The clone carrying this T cell receptor beta chain showed up many times. Antigen: not known. These data originate in a study of T-cell reconstitution after alpha-beta-depleted transplantation in children. Whole-study results and caveats: One year after transplant, T-cell counts and diversity came mostly from newly produced T cells. Expanded clones from the graft, numbering several hundred, reportedly supplied alpha-beta T cells about two months after transplant. Some patients owed their high day-60 TCRbeta diversity to surviving recipient T cells and thymic progenitors.

The V end was cut by 1 base, the J end by 2 bases, with 5 bases between. The CDR3 consists of 12 residues. Germline V CDR1 and CDR2: DFQATT, SNEGSKA (reference sequence). Construction of the TCRbeta library involved unique molecular identifiers. Using its own MiXCR run on the PCR reads, TCRdb lists one record per CDR3 protein. The sample consists of hundreds of thousands of distinct CDR3 sequences, nearly 8% of them appearing once. The chain is built from TRBV20-1 and TRBJ2-5; D gene unclear. Sample: peripheral blood, taken 360 days after TCRalphabeta/CD19-depleted stem cell transplant. This clonotype originated in a female patient between 2 and 15 years old who had a stem cell transplant for Fanconi anemia, so the T cells may come from the graft donor. CDR3 sequence: CSARGQQETQYF. The CDR3 DNA sequence: TGCAGTGCTAGAGGGCAGCAAGAGACCCAGTACTTC.